This T cell receptor beta chain stems from a study of PD-L1 blockade in urothelial cancer. Study background: Twenty-five of 29 patients were males with bladder-origin urothelial cancer. A median of approximately 150,000 T cells was found in the blood samples.

Study conclusions and caveats: A pretreatment blood TCR clonality that fell below the median predicted better progression-free and overall survival.

Some clones are missing from TCRdb's copy, which holds only in-frame ones; the method was immunoSEQ multiplex PCR. The top ten clones hold around 4% of a sample with some 110,000 clones, 75% to 95% of them seen once. Comment on this clone: What it binds is unknown.

Time point indicated: peripheral blood 6 weeks after treatment start. Germline CDR1 SGHNT, CDR2 YYREEE (reference sequence). This CDR3 has 14 residues. V shed 1 base and J shed 1 base, with 8 bases lying between them. The TCR was taken from a man aged 60-69 years with urothelial cancer. The sample here was PBMCs, taken around atezolizumab (anti-PD-L1) treatment. The chain links TRBV5-4 to TRBJ1-1; D possibly corresponds to TRBD1 (6 bases). The CDR3 DNA reads as TGTGCCAGCAGCTTGACAGGGCGGAACACTGAAGCTTTCTTT. Its translation: CASSLTGRNTEAFF.